This T cell receptor beta chain stems from a study of cytomegalovirus exposure and HLA in healthy donors. Study-wide results and limits: Most TCR beta V segments were productive about 87% or about 30% of the time in an earlier analysis. Reportedly, fewer N-insertions than the approximately 610-donor mean appeared in an Asian-associated ancestry cluster in a later analysis.

The PCR made use of 60 Vbeta and 13 Jbeta primers. Profiling relied on immunoSEQ multiplex PCR, and the TCRdb table lists in-frame clones only, not all of them. The table records 200,000 to 250,000 clones, almost 80% of them present only once. The CDR3 contains 16 residues. The V gene end was trimmed by 4 bases and the J gene end by 0 bases; junction bases not matched to a gene: 6. The V gene's germline CDR1 is SQVTM and CDR2 ANQGSEA. Comment on this clone: Its specificity is unknown.

This receptor was taken from a man aged 18 to 30 in good health and CMV-seronegative. V gene TRBV29-1 combines with J gene TRBJ1-5, with 10 bases aligning to TRBD1. The sample was PBMCs. The CDR3 DNA reads TGCAGCGTTGCTGGACAGGGGGGAGGTAGCAATCAGCCCCAGCATTTT. As protein: CSVAGQGGGSNQPQHF.